Listed below are T cell receptor beta chains from one sample, sequenced in a study of blood T cell repertoires in COVID-19. Measured with immunoSEQ multiplex PCR; TCRdb has only the in-frame clones, and not every one. The sample has roughly 99,000 clones, 88% seen once; the top ten hold about 1.9%. The material sequenced was peripheral blood. The receptor set was obtained from a man aged 45-65 years with COVID-19, enrolled during active disease. Each CDR3 is given with its conserved first and last residue. A D gene is named only where the DNA matches it firmly. Expanded clones get a size class; other rows say once, few or many, or leave the size out.

clone size	V gene	D gene	J gene	CDR3 protein	CDR3 DNA
.	TRBV2	TRBD1	TRBJ1-2	CASPGQGDYGYTF	TGTGCCAGCCCCGGGCAGGGGGACTATGGCTACACCTTC
.	TRBV6-2/TRBV6-3	TRBD1	TRBJ1-5	CASSRGGSNQPQHF	TGTGCCAGCAGCCGAGGGGGCAGCAATCAGCCCCAGCATTTT
.	TRBV14	.	TRBJ1-3	CASSQLEEPSSGNTIYF	TGTGCCAGCAGCCAACTAGAGGAGCCCAGCTCTGGAAACACCATATATTTT
.	TRBV18	.	TRBJ1-5	CASSDQGQYQPQHF	TGTGCCAGCTCTGATCAGGGGCAGTATCAGCCCCAGCATTTT
.	TRBV7-9	.	TRBJ2-1	CASSLPVYNEQFF	TGTGCCAGCAGCTTACCCGTCTACAATGAGCAGTTCTTC
.	TRBV16	TRBD1	TRBJ2-7	CASSLVGQRSYEQYF	TGTGCCAGCAGCCTAGTGGGACAGCGCTCCTACGAGCAGTACTTC
.	TRBV9	TRBD2	TRBJ2-1	CASSVATSGGTDEQFF	TGTGCCAGCAGCGTAGCTACCAGCGGGGGGACCGATGAGCAGTTCTTC
.	TRBV19	TRBD2	TRBJ2-1	CASSIRGTSYNEQFF	TGTGCCAGTAGTATACGAGGGACTAGCTACAATGAGCAGTTCTTC
.	TRBV5-1	.	TRBJ2-5	CASSLGEPYVRETQYF	TGCGCCAGCAGCCTCGGAGAGCCCTATGTCCGAGAGACCCAGTACTTC
once	TRBV7-8	.	TRBJ2-1	CASSFPLGGLSYNEQFF	TGTGCCAGCAGCTTTCCCCTCGGGGGTCTCTCCTACAATGAGCAGTTCTTC
.	TRBV9	TRBD1	TRBJ1-5	CASSYRGDQPQHF	TGTGCCAGCAGCTACAGGGGGGATCAGCCCCAGCATTTT
.	TRBV5-1	.	TRBJ2-5	CASSLSMFGTQYF	TGCGCCAGCAGCTTAAGCATGTTTGGGACCCAGTACTTC
.	TRBV30	.	TRBJ1-2	CAWSVPPGGPPNYGYTF	TGTGCCTGGAGTGTACCCCCCGGAGGCCCACCTAACTATGGCTACACCTTC
.	TRBV6-5	TRBD2	TRBJ2-1	CASRGATVGGYEQFF	TGTGCCAGCAGAGGAGCTACCGTGGGGGGGTATGAGCAGTTCTTC
.	TRBV10-1	TRBD1	TRBJ1-6	CASSTGGRNSPLHF	TGCGCCAGCAGTACAGGGGGACGAAATTCACCCCTCCACTTT
.	TRBV30	.	TRBJ2-3	CARRAPGSDTQYF	TGTGCCCGGAGGGCCCCGGGGTCAGATACGCAGTATTTT
.	TRBV19	.	TRBJ2-3	CASSIEARTNTQYF	TGTGCCAGTAGTATAGAAGCCAGGACAAATACGCAGTATTTT
.	TRBV7-3	.	TRBJ2-1	CASSPLPGDNEQFF	TGTGCCAGCAGCCCACTCCCCGGGGACAATGAGCAGTTCTTC
.	TRBV2	TRBD1	TRBJ1-2	CASSEGTGIGYTF	TGTGCCAGCAGTGAGGGGACAGGGATCGGCTACACCTTC
few	TRBV19	.	TRBJ1-1	CASSINGVNTEAFF	TGTGCCAGTAGTATAAACGGGGTGAACACTGAAGCTTTCTTT
.	TRBV19	.	TRBJ1-2	CASQEGAYYGYTF	TGTGCCAGTCAGGAAGGCGCCTACTATGGCTACACCTTC
.	TRBV19	TRBD2	TRBJ2-1	CASTFDNYGPSGGNNEQFF	TGTGCCAGTACCTTCGATAACTACGGCCCTAGCGGGGGGAATAATGAGCAGTTCTTC
.	TRBV10-3	.	TRBJ1-1	CAISDPAGLNTEAFF	TGTGCCATCAGTGATCCGGCAGGGTTGAACACTGAAGCTTTCTTT
.	TRBV27	.	TRBJ2-1	CASRGLQGGSYNEQFF	TGTGCCAGCAGGGGGCTTCAGGGCGGCTCCTACAATGAGCAGTTCTTC
once	TRBV19	.	TRBJ1-1	CASSPGSHTEAFF	TGTGCCAGTAGTCCAGGTTCACACACTGAAGCTTTCTTT
.	TRBV5-6	TRBD1	TRBJ1-2	CASSLVVGGISYGYTF	TGTGCCAGCAGCTTGGTCGTAGGGGGCATATCCTATGGCTACACCTTC
.	TRBV11-2	.	TRBJ1-2	CASRGGHGYTF	TGTGCCAGCAGGGGGGGGCATGGCTACACCTTC
.	TRBV15	.	TRBJ1-2	CATSREDSPTKSGYTF	TGTGCCACCAGCAGAGAGGACAGCCCCACGAAGAGTGGCTACACCTTC
.	TRBV7-2	.	TRBJ2-1	CATGSGAGNEQFF	TGTGCAACGGGCAGCGGTGCAGGAAATGAGCAGTTCTTC
.	TRBV23-1	TRBD1	TRBJ1-6	CASSAPGQGHSPLHF	TGCGCCAGCAGTGCCCCGGGACAGGGGCATTCACCCCTCCACTTT
.	TRBV11-2	TRBD2	TRBJ2-5	CASSFSGGLQETQYF	TGTGCCAGCAGCTTTAGCGGGGGCCTCCAAGAGACCCAGTACTTC
once	TRBV29-1	TRBD2	TRBJ2-1	CSVEDRVAGGLMDEQFF	TGCAGCGTTGAAGATCGGGTAGCGGGGGGGCTCATGGATGAGCAGTTCTTC
once	TRBV2	TRBD1	TRBJ2-7	CASSQGGQGTTWYF	TGTGCCAGCAGCCAGGGAGGACAGGGGACTACGTGGTACTTC
.	TRBV6-2/TRBV6-3	.	TRBJ1-2	CASSYSKTHGNYGYTF	TGTGCCAGCAGTTACTCGAAAACGCACGGTAACTATGGCTACACCTTC
.	TRBV28	TRBD1	TRBJ1-5	CASRGGDRSQPQHF	TGTGCCAGCAGGGGGGGGGACAGGAGTCAGCCCCAGCATTTT
.	TRBV2	.	TRBJ1-2	CASGERAQYGYTF	TGTGCCAGCGGGGAGAGGGCTCAATATGGCTACACCTTC
few	TRBV2	.	TRBJ1-4	CASELEVTDEKLFF	TGTGCCAGCGAGCTGGAGGTTACAGATGAAAAACTGTTTTTT
.	TRBV12-3/TRBV12-4	.	TRBJ2-2	CATAGRNTGELFF	TGTGCCACTGCCGGGAGAAACACCGGGGAGCTGTTTTTT
.	TRBV18	.	TRBJ2-5	CASSPPGRPRREMGETQYF	TGTGCCAGCTCACCACCCGGAAGGCCCCGAAGGGAGATGGGAGAGACCCAGTACTTC
.	TRBV19	TRBD2	TRBJ2-3	CASSTTSGGLNTQYF	TGTGCCAGTAGTACAACTAGCGGGGGATTGAATACGCAGTATTTT
.	TRBV11-3	TRBD2	TRBJ2-1	CASSSGRAGGRLNEQFF	TGTGCCAGCAGCTCCGGCCGAGCGGGGGGGCGACTCAATGAGCAGTTCTTC
.	TRBV27	TRBD1	TRBJ1-6	CASSTTGYNSPLHF	TGTGCCAGCAGTACGACAGGGTATAATTCACCCCTCCACTTT
.	TRBV7-2	TRBD1	TRBJ1-5	CASSSDRGSNQPQHF	TGTGCCAGCAGCTCGGACAGGGGCAGCAATCAGCCCCAGCATTTT
.	TRBV5-1	TRBD1	TRBJ1-6	CASSAGTGGPLHF	TGCGCCAGCAGCGCCGGGACAGGGGGACCCCTCCACTTT
.	TRBV9	.	TRBJ2-1	CASSPQQGVEQFF	TGTGCCAGCAGCCCTCAACAGGGCGTGGAGCAGTTCTTC
.	TRBV18	.	TRBJ2-3	CASSPLSGFIDTQYF	TGTGCCAGCTCACCATTGTCAGGGTTTATAGATACGCAGTATTTT
once	TRBV7-2	TRBD1	TRBJ2-7	CASSLVYGTGTAYEQYF	TGTGCCAGCAGCTTAGTTTACGGAACAGGGACAGCCTACGAGCAGTACTTC
.	TRBV5-1	.	TRBJ1-4	CASSLGQINEKLFF	TGCGCCAGCAGCTTGGGGCAGATTAATGAAAAACTGTTTTTT
.	TRBV6-5	.	TRBJ2-2	CASSAGYSRWELFF	TGTGCCAGCAGCGCGGGATACTCCCGGTGGGAGCTGTTTTTT
.	TRBV29-1	.	TRBJ1-5	CSVEGRRNQPQHF	TGCAGCGTTGAGGGGAGAAGAAATCAGCCCCAGCATTTT
.	TRBV5-1	TRBD2	TRBJ2-5	CASSDTSGGETQYF	TGCGCCAGCAGCGATACTAGCGGGGGTGAGACCCAGTACTTC
.	TRBV6-5	.	TRBJ1-2	CASREQANYGYTF	TGTGCCAGCAGAGAGCAAGCTAACTATGGCTACACCTTC
.	TRBV30	.	TRBJ2-7	CAGVGRSYEQYF	TGTGCTGGTGTGGGCAGGTCCTACGAGCAGTACTTC
.	TRBV5-1	.	TRBJ1-2	CASSLRGSQTSNYGYTF	TGCGCCAGCAGCCTTAGGGGGTCGCAAACCTCTAACTATGGCTACACCTTC
.	TRBV6-5	.	TRBJ1-1	CASSPRVRTNTEAFF	TGTGCCAGCAGTCCCCGGGTCAGGACAAACACTGAAGCTTTCTTT
.	TRBV30	TRBD1	TRBJ1-2	CAWNRDRPYGYTF	TGTGCCTGGAACCGGGACAGGCCCTATGGCTACACCTTC
few	TRBV4-1	TRBD1	TRBJ1-1	CASSQVTGTGGGKTEAFF	TGCGCCAGCAGCCAGGTGACCGGGACAGGGGGCGGGAAGACTGAAGCTTTCTTT
.	TRBV12-3/TRBV12-4	TRBD1	TRBJ2-7	CASKPGQGYEQYF	TGTGCCAGTAAACCGGGACAGGGGTACGAGCAGTACTTC